This T cell receptor beta chain derives from a study of radiation and T cells in renal cell carcinoma. Regarding the study as a whole: Without pretreatment biopsies, baseline tumor clonotype presence was undetermined.

Time point denoted: blood 2 weeks post-SBRT. Specified treatment: 15 Gy SBRT to primary tumor, nephrectomy 4 weeks later. The patient's renal cell carcinoma had clear cell pathology. Clones were sequenced by immunoSEQ multiplex PCR, and TCRdb holds only the in-frame ones, with some missing. Of tens of thousands of clones listed, 80% to 90% are singletons. The CDR3 sequence is 16 residues long. Trimming cost V 0 bases and J 3 bases, with 15 bases left between them. Per the germline V gene, CDR1 is MNHNS and CDR2 is SASEGT. On this clone itself: Its antigen is currently unknown.

The V call is TRBV6-1, the J call TRBJ2-7; the D is unclear. The sample here was blood, taken from a patient whose treatment included radiotherapy and nephrectomy. This clonotype originated in a woman between 45 and 60 years old with renal cell carcinoma. The chain's CDR3 is CASSEATAPSYYEQYF. CDR3 DNA sequence: TGTGCCAGCAGTGAAGCCACCGCCCCCTCCTACTACGAGCAGTACTTC.